These 10 T cell receptor beta chains were sequenced from one sample in a study of blood T cell repertoires in COVID-19. Libraries were prepared by immunoSEQ multiplex PCR; TCRdb keeps only in-frame clonotypes and omits some of them. The data show roughly 86,000 clones, with around 81% seen just once and more than 2% held by the top ten. The sample consisted of peripheral blood. These receptor sequences come from a woman in her 70s with acute or convalescent COVID-19.

V and J are TRBV27 and TRBJ2-2; D gene unclear. The germline V and J ends were trimmed by 6 bases and 6 bases, with 11 bases remaining between them. The CDR3 loop spans 13 amino acids. CDR1 is MNHEY and CDR2 is SMNVEV in the germline V gene (reference sequence). Written as DNA, the CDR3 is TGTGCCAGCAGGACAAGCCAAGCCGGGGAGCTGTTTTTT. It is translated as CASRTSQAGELFF.

The chain uses TRBV4-1 and TRBJ1-2; D is uncertain. Per the germline V gene, CDR1 is MGHRA and CDR2 is YSYEKL. The CDR3 extends over 15 amino acids. Trimming removed 1 base at V and 0 bases at J, with 9 bases between. In DNA, the CDR3 is TGCGCCAGCAGCCAAGCCGGGGATGCTAACTATGGCTACACCTTC. Amino acid sequence: CASSQAGDANYGYTF.

This clone was seen only once. This chain connects TRBV7-9 to TRBJ1-2; 8 bases match TRBD1. With 2 bases clipped from V and 4 bases from J, the junction kept 3 bases outside the gene matches. This CDR3 has 14 residues. Germline V lookup: CDR1 SEHNR, CDR2 FQNEAQ (reference sequence). This chain's CDR3 is CASSLPGGGYGYTF. CDR3 sequence (DNA): TGTGCCAGCAGCTTACCAGGGGGCGGCTATGGCTACACCTTC.

DNA of the CDR3: TGTGCCAGCAGCGTTACAGTATTCGGCTACACCTTC. Amino acids: CASSVTVFGYTF. The chain carries TRBV7-3 and TRBJ1-2; D uncertain. V was clipped by 5 bases and J by 8 bases, with 12 bases between them. Germline CDR1 reads SGHTA; CDR2 reads FQGTGA. The CDR3 consists of 12 residues.

The gene calls are TRBV5-5 and TRBJ2-5; 9 bases agree with TRBD1. V shed 1 base, J shed 5 bases, and the junction held 6 bases outside the gene matches. Germline V CDR1 and CDR2: SGHKS, YYEKEE (reference sequence). CDR3 length: 15 amino acids. The CDR3 loop is CASSLRQGDWETQYF. CDR3 coding DNA: TGTGCCAGCAGCTTGCGACAGGGGGATTGGGAGACCCAGTACTTC.

The chain joins TRBV19 to TRBJ1-5; unclear D gene. The CDR3 length is 17 residues. CDR1 LNHDA and CDR2 SQIVND come from the germline V gene (reference sequence). The V and J ends lost 1 base and 0 bases respectively, with 13 bases between them. The CDR3 sequence is CASSIGREGYSNQPQHF. CDR3 coding DNA: TGTGCCAGTAGTATAGGGAGGGAAGGATATAGCAATCAGCCCCAGCATTTT.

The chain links TRBV18 to TRBJ1-1; D uncertain. The CDR3 runs to 12 residues. The germline V gene has CDR1 KGHSH and CDR2 LQKENI. The V end was cut by 5 bases, the J end by 6 bases, with 10 bases between. The CDR3 nucleotides are TGTGCCAGCTCAAGGCGGGAAGCTGAAGCTTTCTTT. This translates into CASSRREAEAFF. Looking up the rest from reference TRBV18 and TRBJ1-1 gives the full variable domain: NAGVMQNPRHLVRRRGQEARLRCSPMKGHSHVYWYRQLPEEGLKFMVYLQKENIIDESGMPKERFSAEFPKEGPSILRIQQVVRGDSAAYFCASSRREAEAFFGQGTRLTVV.

This clone was observed a single time. The chain is built from TRBV5-1 and TRBJ1-3; D is uncertain. V was trimmed by 4 bases and J by 2 bases, leaving 7 bases between them. Per the germline V gene, CDR1 is SGHRS and CDR2 is YFSETQ. The CDR3 contains 13 residues. CDR3 sequence: CASSPEPGNTIYF. The CDR3 region has the DNA TGCGCCAGCAGCCCGGAGCCTGGAAACACCATATATTTT.

The chain employs TRBV7-9 and TRBJ1-2; D might be TRBD1 (6 bases). V lost 5 bases and J lost 2, with 15 bases in between. Germline loops: CDR1 SEHNR, CDR2 FQNEAQ (reference sequence). The length of the CDR3 is 15 residues. The CDR3 coding sequence is TGTGCCAGCAGCACAAACAGGGTGTCAAACTATGGCTACACCTTC. It translates to CASSTNRVSNYGYTF. Full variable domain (rest looked up from reference TRBV7-9 and TRBJ1-2): DTGVSQNPRHKITKRGQNVTFRCDPISEHNRLYWYRQTLGQGPEFLTYFQNEAQLEKSRLLSDRFSAERPKGSFSTLEIQRTEQGDSAMYLCASSTNRVSNYGYTFGSGTRLTVV.

There are a few counts of this clone. This chain joins TRBV4-1 and TRBJ2-6; D may be TRBD1 (6 bases). The CDR3 totals 17 residues. Germline loops: CDR1 MGHRA, CDR2 YSYEKL. Trimming pared 4 bases from V and 5 bases from J, leaving 18 bases between. As DNA, the CDR3 is TGCGCCAGCAGCCGCGAGGGGGTTTCCGATCGGGCCAACGTCCTGACTTTC. It specifies CASSREGVSDRANVLTF.